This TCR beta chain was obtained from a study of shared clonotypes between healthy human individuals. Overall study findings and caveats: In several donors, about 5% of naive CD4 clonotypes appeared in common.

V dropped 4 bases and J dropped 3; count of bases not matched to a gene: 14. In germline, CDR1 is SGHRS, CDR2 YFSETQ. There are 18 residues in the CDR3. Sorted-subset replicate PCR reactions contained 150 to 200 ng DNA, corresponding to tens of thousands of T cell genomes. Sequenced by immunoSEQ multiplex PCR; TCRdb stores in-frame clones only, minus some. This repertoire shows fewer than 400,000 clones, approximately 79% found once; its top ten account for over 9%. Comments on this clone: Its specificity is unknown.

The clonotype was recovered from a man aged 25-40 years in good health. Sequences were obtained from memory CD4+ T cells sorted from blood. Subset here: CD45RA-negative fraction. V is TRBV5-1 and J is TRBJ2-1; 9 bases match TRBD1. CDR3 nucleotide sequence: TGCGCCAGCAGCCCCCGGACAGGGGCCCCGAAAATCTACAATGAGCAGTTCTTC. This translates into CASSPRTGAPKIYNEQFF.